Included here is one T cell receptor beta chain sequence, with context. The trim removed 3 bases at V and 4 bases at J, leaving 3 bases unmatched. Germline V lookup: CDR1 SGHTS, CDR2 YDEGEE. CDR3 size: 14 residues. The sample originates from a study of T cells after somatic rescue of genetic block. Only in-frame clones appear in the TCRdb table, and some are missing; sequencing was by immunoSEQ multiplex PCR. The sample holds roughly 65,000 clones, just under 95% seen once. The sample comprised peripheral blood mononuclear cells (PBMCs). The receptor was isolated from a man in his forties. The chain combines TRBV5-8 with TRBJ2-7, with 11 bases aligning to TRBD2. The CDR3 protein is CASSSGLAGYEQYF. CDR3 DNA: TGTGCCAGCAGCTCCGGACTAGCGGGTTACGAGCAGTACTTC.